These 22 T cell receptor beta chains came from one sample sequenced in a study of blood T cell repertoires in COVID-19. TCRdb's table, derived via immunoSEQ multiplex PCR, lists solely in-frame clones and lacks some. The data contain 150,000 to 200,000 clones, approximately 82% of them singletons. Sequenced: PBMCs or T cells enriched from blood (not recorded which). The receptor set was obtained from a woman in her 50s who had recovered from COVID-19.

This chain joins TRBV21-1 and TRBJ1-1; TRBD1 was called by the table and not checked on the DNA. TRBV21-1 is flagged as a pseudogene. This CDR3 region has 17 residues. CDR3 loop: CASSAPGQGSGGTEAFF. For the CDR3, the DNA is TGTGCCAGCAGCGCGCCGGGACAGGGAAGCGGGGGCACTGAAGCTTTCTTT.

Of note for this clone: The sample has other DNA sequences that encode this CDR3 too. This chain joins TRBV30 and TRBJ1-3, with D tentatively TRBD1 (5 bases). The V end was cut by 0 bases, the J end by 3 bases, with 6 bases between. There are 13 residues in the CDR3. Germline V gene sequence: CDR1 GTSNPN, CDR2 SVGIG (reference sequence). The CDR3 region has the DNA TGTGCCTGGAGTGTAACAGGTGGAAACACCATATATTTT. This translates into CAWSVTGGNTIYF.

This rearrangement joins TRBV18 to TRBJ2-7; TRBD2 is a possible D gene (5 bases). Per the germline V gene, CDR1 is KGHSH and CDR2 is LQKENI. The V and J ends lost 4 bases and 0 bases respectively, with 10 bases between them. The CDR3 runs 14 residues. The CDR3 region is CASSREGSSYEQYF. DNA of the CDR3: TGTGCCAGCTCACGAGAGGGCAGCTCCTACGAGCAGTACTTC.

This chain connects TRBV7-8 to TRBJ2-7; D remains ambiguous. Germline V gene lookup returns CDR1 SGHVS and CDR2 FQNEAQ. This CDR3 is 13 amino acids long. Trimming took off 6 bases at V and 0 bases at J, with 9 bases between the two ends. CDR3 bases: TGTGCCAGCAGATCCACTAACTCCTACGAGCAGTACTTC. It yields the protein CASRSTNSYEQYF.

This clone came up once. The V and J genes are TRBV28 and TRBJ2-5, with D possibly TRBD1 on 6 matching bases. CDR1 and CDR2 (germline): MDHEN, SYDVKM. This CDR3 is built from 14 residues. V shed 5 bases and J shed 4 bases, with 14 bases lying between them. The CDR3 reads CASSPLGARETQYF. The CDR3 region has the DNA TGTGCCAGCAGTCCCCTGGGGGCACGAGAGACCCAGTACTTC.

The chain couples TRBV3-1 (or the pseudogene TRBV3-2) to TRBJ2-7; 10 nucleotides line up with TRBD1. The CDR3 runs 13 residues. V shed 4 bases and J 12 bases; nucleotides not matched to a gene: 9. CDR1 LGHDT and CDR2 YNNKEL come from the germline V gene (reference sequence). The CDR3 here is CASSPGQGGRGYF. In nucleotides, the CDR3 is TGTGCCAGCAGCCCCGGACAGGGGGGGCGAGGGTACTTC.

The chain links TRBV7-6 to TRBJ2-7; D unresolved. Trimming shortened V by 4 bases and J by 5 bases, and 9 bases separated the two germline ends. This CDR3 has 12 residues. Germline V gene data show CDR1 as SGHVS and CDR2 as FNYEAQ. The CDR3 DNA sequence: TGTGCCAGCAGCTCCCGGGTGGACGAGCAGTACTTC. Protein product: CASSSRVDEQYF.

The chain combines TRBV7-2 with TRBJ2-3, with D maybe TRBD2 (5 bases). Germline CDR1 reads SGHTA; CDR2 reads FQGNSA. V was clipped by 3 bases and J by 8 bases, with 6 bases between them. The CDR3 is 11 amino acids. The CDR3 sequence: CASSLGVTQYF. The DNA of the CDR3 is TGTGCCAGCAGCTTGGGAGTTACGCAGTATTTT.

The chain has TRBV9 and TRBJ1-1, with 7 bases aligning to TRBD1. The CDR3 has 15 amino acids. The germline CDR1 and CDR2 sequences are SGDLS and YYNGEE. Losses at the gene ends were 2 bases for V and 10 bases for J; bases not matched to a gene: 14. CDR3 amino acids: CASSVEVTGERGAFF. The CDR3 nucleotides read TGTGCCAGCAGCGTGGAAGTAACAGGGGAAAGAGGAGCTTTCTTT.

This chain connects TRBV28 to TRBJ2-7; TRBD1 is a possible D gene (5 bases). The CDR3 covers 14 residues. Trimming took 7 bases from V and 2 from J, leaving 15 bases between them. Germline V gene data show CDR1 as MDHEN and CDR2 as SYDVKM. CDR3 amino acids: CASTEQGRPYEQYF. The CDR3 DNA sequence: TGTGCCAGCACGGAGCAGGGAAGGCCCTACGAGCAGTACTTC.

This clone was recorded once. The rearrangement uses TRBV11-3 and TRBJ1-1, with a possible D match to TRBD1 (6 bases). V was shortened by 5 bases and J by 0 bases, with 10 bases between the two germline ends. This CDR3 is 14 amino acids long. Germline values: CDR1 SGHNT, CDR2 YENEEA. CDR3 in DNA: TGTGCCAGCAGCCCGACAGGACTGAACACTGAAGCTTTCTTT. Amino acids: CASSPTGLNTEAFF.

The CDR3 loop is CASSLLTGTATF. Written as DNA, the CDR3 is TGTGCCAGCAGCCTACTCACCGGGACAGCCACCTTC. The rearrangement links TRBV11-1 to TRBJ1-2; 7 nucleotides agree with TRBD1. V shed 5 bases, J shed 13 bases, and the junction held 10 bases outside the gene matches. CDR3 size: 12 residues. Germline V CDR1 and CDR2: SGHAT, FQDESV (reference sequence).

The chain couples TRBV5-1 to TRBJ1-2; 10 nucleotides match TRBD1. This CDR3 region has 15 residues. The V gene's germline CDR1 is SGHRS and CDR2 YFSETQ. V trimming: 4 bases; J trimming: 7 bases; junction bases outside the gene matches: 10. CDR3 in DNA: TGCGCCAGCAGCCCCAACGCTGACAGGGGGCTTGGCTACACCTTC. It encodes CASSPNADRGLGYTF.

This clone was observed once. In DNA, the CDR3 is TGTGCCAGCAGCCAAAAAGGCGGAGAGACCCAGTACTTC. This encodes CASSQKGGETQYF. This chain connects TRBV3-1 (or the pseudogene TRBV3-2) to TRBJ2-5; the D is unclear. V was clipped by 2 bases and J by 4 bases, with 8 bases between them. This CDR3 has 13 residues. Germline CDR1 is LGHDT and CDR2 is YNNKEL (reference sequence).

The rearrangement links TRBV4-3 to TRBJ2-7, with D perhaps TRBD1 (6 bases). This CDR3 contains 19 residues. With 0 bases removed from V and 3 bases from J, the gap between germline ends came to 24 bases. Germline CDR1 and CDR2: LGHNA and YSLEER. DNA of the CDR3: TGCGCCAGCAGCCAAGATCAGCCCTTAGGGGGTGGGCTCAACTACGAGCAGTACTTC. Translating it yields CASSQDQPLGGGLNYEQYF.

This clone was found a few times. This chain links TRBV7-9 with TRBJ2-1; 10 nucleotides align to TRBD2. From germline, CDR1 is SEHNR and CDR2 FQNEAQ (reference sequence). V was pared by 6 bases and J by 9 bases, with 11 bases of the junction left unmatched. The CDR3 is made up of 15 amino acids. For the CDR3, the DNA is TGTGCCAGCAGTTCTACTAGCGGGGCCGCCGGTGAGCAGTTCTTC. Residues: CASSSTSGAAGEQFF.

This clone came up a few times. This sequence joins TRBV6-4 and TRBJ1-2, with TRBD1 identical over 11 bases. V lost 5 bases, J lost 4 bases, and 9 bases stayed unmatched. Germline-derived CDR1 and CDR2 are MRHNA and SNTAGT. There are 16 residues in the CDR3. CDR3 sequence (DNA): TGTGCCAGCAGTTCGGGGACAGGGGGTAACGTCTATGGCTACACCTTC. Protein sequence: CASSSGTGGNVYGYTF.

This sequence joins TRBV10-3 and TRBJ2-2, with TRBD1 identical over 9 bases. The germline V gene has CDR1 ENHRY and CDR2 SYGVKD. The J segment lost 7 bases and the V segment lost 2 bases, leaving 8 bases of the junction unmatched. CDR3 length equals 16 residues. The CDR3 sequence is CAISELSPGQGGELFF. In DNA, the CDR3 is TGTGCCATCAGTGAGCTTTCCCCGGGACAGGGCGGGGAGCTGTTTTTT.

This clone occurred once. The J gene is TRBJ2-3, the V gene TRBV4-3; TRBD1 agrees at 7 bases. The CDR3 has 15 residues. Looked up from germline, CDR1 is LGHNA and CDR2 is YSLEER. V shed 4 bases and J 3 bases; nucleotides not matched to a gene: 7. In nucleotides, the CDR3 is TGCGCCAGCAGCCTATACAGGGGAGTAACAGATACGCAGTATTTT. This encodes CASSLYRGVTDTQYF.

V is TRBV29-1 and J is TRBJ2-3; 8 nucleotides agree with TRBD1. The CDR3 runs 15 residues. From germline, CDR1 is SQVTM and CDR2 ANQGSEA. The V gene end was trimmed by 6 bases and the J gene end by 2 bases; junction bases not matched to a gene: 10. CDR3 in DNA: TGCAGCGTGACCCCCCGGACAGGGCCCACAGATACGCAGTATTTT. This encodes CSVTPRTGPTDTQYF.

CDR3 amino acids: CASTPAGRTDTQYF. The CDR3 DNA reads TGTGCCAGCACCCCGGCGGGACGCACAGATACGCAGTATTTT. This rearrangement joins TRBV6-2 or TRBV6-3 to TRBJ2-3, with a weak D call TRBD2 (6 bases). The V gene's germline CDR1 is MNHEY and CDR2 SVGEGT. Deletions cut 7 bases from V and 1 base from J, with 12 bases between. This CDR3 spans 14 amino acids.

The chain recombines TRBV28 with TRBJ1-2; 7 bases map to TRBD1. Germline lookup yields CDR1 MDHEN and CDR2 SYDVKM. V shed 6 bases and J 6 bases; nucleotides not matched to a gene: 10. The CDR3 has 14 amino acids. The CDR3 DNA reads TGTGCCAGCAGAACACCTGACAGGGTCGATGGCTACACCTTC. Translated: CASRTPDRVDGYTF.